These T cell receptor beta chains were read from a single sample in a study of CD8+CD57+ T cells in acquired aplastic anemia. MiXCR, applied by TCRdb to the reads, yields one record per CDR3 protein. The sample lists about 200,000 distinct CDR3 sequences, around 50% occurring once. Sequencing was carried out using sorted CD4+, CD8+, or CD8+CD57+ T cells (not recorded which) from PBMCs. These receptors were collected from a human donor with aplastic anemia. Both conserved end residues are part of each CDR3.

v_call: TRBV7-9
j_call: TRBJ1-1
cdr3_aa: CASERQMNTEAFF

v_call: TRBV19
j_call: TRBJ1-4
cdr3_aa: CASSIGGEGEKLFF

v_call: TRBV7-8
j_call: TRBJ2-6
cdr3_aa: CASSLGPWGGANVLTF

v_call: TRBV6-1
j_call: TRBJ2-1
cdr3_aa: CASRKDPNEQFF

v_call: TRBV19
j_call: TRBJ1-2
cdr3_aa: CASSIIGDGYTF

v_call: TRBV18
j_call: TRBJ2-3
cdr3_aa: CASSPSELGTDTQYF

v_call: TRBV7-8
j_call: TRBJ1-5
cdr3_aa: CASSFGYSNQPQHF

v_call: TRBV7-2
j_call: TRBJ1-2
cdr3_aa: CASSQDGALVYGYTF

v_call: TRBV28
j_call: TRBJ2-1
cdr3_aa: CASSLMAGGADNEQFF

v_call: TRBV25-1
j_call: TRBJ2-7
cdr3_aa: CASSEYGSGGYEQYF

v_call: TRBV2
j_call: TRBJ2-1
cdr3_aa: CASMGTSGGYEQFF

v_call: TRBV7-3
j_call: TRBJ2-3
cdr3_aa: CASSLTGYSQTTDTQYF

v_call: TRBV12-3/TRBV12-4
j_call: TRBJ1-1
cdr3_aa: CASSIHRGVGNTEAFF

v_call: TRBV7-2
j_call: TRBJ2-5
cdr3_aa: CASSLGSVETQYF

v_call: TRBV9
j_call: TRBJ1-5
cdr3_aa: CASSVAQGGWRNQPQHF

v_call: TRBV20-1
j_call: TRBJ2-7
cdr3_aa: CSAWDRASNEQYF

v_call: TRBV12-3/TRBV12-4
j_call: TRBJ1-2
cdr3_aa: CASSLVTDLYGYTF

v_call: TRBV5-1
j_call: TRBJ2-6
cdr3_aa: CASSLATGADSGANVLTF

v_call: TRBV15
j_call: TRBJ1-1
cdr3_aa: CATSRDKGRKNTEAFF

v_call: TRBV6-1
j_call: TRBJ1-5
cdr3_aa: CASRPHELPNQPQHF

v_call: TRBV7-9
j_call: TRBJ1-2
cdr3_aa: CASSLETGAYGYTF

v_call: TRBV7-8
j_call: TRBJ1-2
cdr3_aa: CASSHSTGATSYGYTF

v_call: TRBV19
j_call: TRBJ1-4
cdr3_aa: CASSAQGATNEKLFF

v_call: TRBV6-1
j_call: TRBJ1-1
cdr3_aa: CASSDRDSSEAFF

v_call: TRBV20-1
j_call: TRBJ2-5
cdr3_aa: CSASFNQETQYF

v_call: TRBV28
j_call: TRBJ1-5
cdr3_aa: CASSLPLGGISNQPQHF

v_call: TRBV3-1
j_call: TRBJ2-1
cdr3_aa: CASSLIRDRDNEQFF

v_call: TRBV19
j_call: TRBJ2-7
cdr3_aa: CAGSRVRESYEQYF

v_call: TRBV19
j_call: TRBJ1-2
cdr3_aa: CASSISRVYGYTF

v_call: TRBV24-1
j_call: TRBJ2-2
cdr3_aa: CATSDTVTNTGELFF

v_call: TRBV20-1
j_call: TRBJ1-5
cdr3_aa: CSAREQFSNQPQHF

v_call: TRBV7-9
j_call: TRBJ2-2
cdr3_aa: CASMVGQGHRGAVF

v_call: TRBV15
j_call: TRBJ1-6
cdr3_aa: CASRKAYNSPLHF

v_call: TRBV19
j_call: TRBJ2-7
cdr3_aa: CASSIRGPSPYEQYF

v_call: TRBV29-1
j_call: TRBJ1-2
cdr3_aa: CSVEQRTYGYTF

v_call: TRBV15
j_call: TRBJ1-6
cdr3_aa: CATSRSLDVTPLHF

v_call: TRBV20-1
j_call: TRBJ1-5
cdr3_aa: CSAREDRGNQPQHF